The 5 T cell receptor beta chains presented below share a single source sample, sequenced in a study of T cells after yellow fever vaccination. TCRdb itself ran the 5' RACE reads through MiXCR, one entry per CDR3 protein. The sample records more than 250,000 distinct CDR3 sequences, around 6.8% being singletons. The sequencing used PBMCs, collected approximately 40 days after the first yellow fever vaccination. The receptors originated from a man aged 18 to 30 who received the YFV17D yellow fever vaccine.

Many counts were recorded for this clonotype. The chain links TRBV5-1 to TRBJ1-1, with D tentatively TRBD1 (5 bases). Deletions cut 1 base from V and 1 base from J, with 11 bases between. This CDR3 is built from 15 residues. Germline lookup yields CDR1 SGHRS and CDR2 YFSETQ. The CDR3 DNA reads TGCGCCAGCAGCTTGCGGGGGGGTAGGAACACTGAAGCTTTCTTT. Protein sequence: CASSLRGGRNTEAFF.

This clonotype was recorded a few times. The chain has TRBV5-6 and TRBJ2-7; TRBD2 matches at 8 bases. The CDR3 runs 13 residues. V gave up 7 bases and J gave up 1 base; unmatched junction bases: 4. Germline V gene sequence: CDR1 SGHDT, CDR2 YYEEEE. CDR3 amino acids: CASHPGGSYEQYF. CDR3 in DNA: TGTGCCAGCCACCCGGGGGGGTCCTACGAGCAGTACTTC.

This clonotype was counted between two and nine times. The chain recombines TRBV12-3 or TRBV12-4 with TRBJ2-2; TRBD2 agrees at 9 bases. This CDR3 region has 15 residues. The V and J ends lost 5 bases and 0 bases, in that order; junction bases with no gene match: 1. As DNA, the CDR3 is TGTGCCAGCAGTGGGACTAGCACGAACACCGGGGAGCTGTTTTTT. Translation: CASSGTSTNTGELFF.

This clonotype was counted many times. The chain employs TRBV5-1 and TRBJ2-4; D assignment may be TRBD1 or TRBD2 (5 bases each). The germline V and J ends were trimmed by 3 bases and 5 bases, with 15 bases remaining between them. The CDR3 has 15 amino acids. Germline lookup yields CDR1 SGHRS and CDR2 YFSETQ. The CDR3 region is CASSSGPPIENIQYF. The DNA for the CDR3 is TGCGCCAGCAGCTCGGGGCCCCCAATAGAAAACATTCAGTACTTC.

This clonotype was seen more than once but under ten times. The V and J genes are TRBV3-1 and TRBJ1-5; the D gene is possibly TRBD1 (5 bases). CDR3 length equals 16 residues. Per the germline V gene, CDR1 is LGHDT and CDR2 is YNNKEL (reference sequence). Trimming pared 0 bases from V and 4 bases from J, leaving 13 bases between. The CDR3 region is CASSQETEGRNQPQHF. CDR3 nucleotides: TGTGCCAGCAGCCAAGAAACGGAGGGGAGGAATCAGCCCCAGCATTTT.